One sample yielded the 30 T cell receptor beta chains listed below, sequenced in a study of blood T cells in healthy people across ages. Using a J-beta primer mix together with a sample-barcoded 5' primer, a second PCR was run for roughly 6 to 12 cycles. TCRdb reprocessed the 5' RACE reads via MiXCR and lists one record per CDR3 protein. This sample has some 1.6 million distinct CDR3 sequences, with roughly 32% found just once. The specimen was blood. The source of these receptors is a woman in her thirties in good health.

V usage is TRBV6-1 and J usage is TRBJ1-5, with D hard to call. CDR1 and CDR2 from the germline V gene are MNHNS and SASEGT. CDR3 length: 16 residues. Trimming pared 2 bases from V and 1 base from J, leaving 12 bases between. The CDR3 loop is CASSEFWQKSNQPQHF. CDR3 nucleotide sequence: TGTGCCAGCAGTGAATTCTGGCAGAAGAGCAATCAGCCCCAGCATTTT.

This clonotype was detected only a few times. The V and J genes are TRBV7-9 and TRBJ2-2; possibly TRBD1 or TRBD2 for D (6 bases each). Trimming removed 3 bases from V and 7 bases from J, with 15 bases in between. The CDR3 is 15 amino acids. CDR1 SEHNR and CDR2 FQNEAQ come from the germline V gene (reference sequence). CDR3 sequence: CASSFQVEGDGELFF. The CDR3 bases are TGTGCCAGCAGCTTCCAAGTGGAGGGGGACGGGGAGCTGTTTTTT.

The CDR3 here is CASSQEAGLAEAFF. The CDR3 bases are TGCGCCAGCAGCCAAGAGGCGGGGCTCGCTGAAGCTTTCTTT. The gene calls are TRBV4-1 and TRBJ1-1; a weak D match, TRBD1 (5 bases). The CDR3 length is 14 residues. CDR1 and CDR2 (germline): MGHRA, YSYEKL. The V and J ends lost 0 bases and 6 bases respectively, with 11 bases between them.

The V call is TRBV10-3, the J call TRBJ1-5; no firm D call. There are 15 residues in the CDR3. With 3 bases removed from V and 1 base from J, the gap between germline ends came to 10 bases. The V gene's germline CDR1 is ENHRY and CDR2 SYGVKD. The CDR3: CAISDVGESNQPQHF. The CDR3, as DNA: TGTGCCATCAGTGATGTCGGGGAGAGCAATCAGCCCCAGCATTTT.

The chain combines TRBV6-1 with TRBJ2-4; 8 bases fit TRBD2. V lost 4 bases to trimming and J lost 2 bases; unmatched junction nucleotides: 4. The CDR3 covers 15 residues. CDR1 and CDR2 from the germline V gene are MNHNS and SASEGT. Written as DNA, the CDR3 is TGTGCCAGCAGTGGGGCGGGAGGAACCAAAAACATTCAGTACTTC. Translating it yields CASSGAGGTKNIQYF.

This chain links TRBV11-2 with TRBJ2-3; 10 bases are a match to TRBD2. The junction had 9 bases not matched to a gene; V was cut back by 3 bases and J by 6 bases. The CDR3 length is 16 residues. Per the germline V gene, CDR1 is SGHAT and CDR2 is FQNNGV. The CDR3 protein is CASSLTSGWSGDTQYF. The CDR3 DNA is TGTGCCAGCAGCTTGACTAGCGGGTGGAGTGGCGATACGCAGTATTTT.

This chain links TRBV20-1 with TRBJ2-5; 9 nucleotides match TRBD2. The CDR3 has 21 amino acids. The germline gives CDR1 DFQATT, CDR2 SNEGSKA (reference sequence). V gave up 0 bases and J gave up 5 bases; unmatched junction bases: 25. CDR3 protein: CSARDIFRGGARNQGVETQYF. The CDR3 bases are TGCAGTGCTAGAGATATTTTCCGCGGGGGGGCCCGGAACCAGGGGGTTGAGACCCAGTACTTC.

The CDR3, as DNA: TGCAGTGCTAGAGCCCGGACAGGGAACACCGGGGAGCTGTTTTTT. Translation: CSARARTGNTGELFF. The gene calls are TRBV20-1 and TRBJ2-2; TRBD1 matches 7 bases. V lost 1 base and J lost 1; bases outside the gene matches: 3. The CDR3 extends over 15 amino acids. CDR1 is DFQATT, CDR2 SNEGSKA, per germline (reference sequence).

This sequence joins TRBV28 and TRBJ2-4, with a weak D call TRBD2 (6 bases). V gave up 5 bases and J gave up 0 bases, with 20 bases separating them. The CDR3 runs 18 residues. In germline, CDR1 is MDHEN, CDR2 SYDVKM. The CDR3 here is CASSPLLDGDLAKNIQYF. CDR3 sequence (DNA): TGTGCCAGCAGTCCGTTACTAGATGGGGACTTAGCCAAAAACATTCAGTACTTC.

The CDR3 spells CSAIQAQGAKLYEQYF. In nucleotides, the CDR3 is TGCAGTGCTATCCAAGCCCAGGGGGCGAAACTCTACGAGCAGTACTTC. This chain uses TRBV20-1 with TRBJ2-7; 8 nucleotides line up with TRBD1. This CDR3 has 16 amino acids. Germline-derived CDR1 and CDR2 are DFQATT and SNEGSKA (reference sequence). V trimming: 4 bases; J trimming: 3 bases; junction bases outside the gene matches: 14.

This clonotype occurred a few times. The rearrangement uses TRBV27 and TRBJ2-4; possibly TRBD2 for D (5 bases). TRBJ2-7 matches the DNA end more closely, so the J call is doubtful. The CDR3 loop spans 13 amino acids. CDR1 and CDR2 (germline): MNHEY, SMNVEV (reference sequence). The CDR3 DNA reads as TGTGCCAGCAGCCTCGGGAATGCCTACGAGCAGTACTTC. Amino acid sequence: CASSLGNAYEQYF.

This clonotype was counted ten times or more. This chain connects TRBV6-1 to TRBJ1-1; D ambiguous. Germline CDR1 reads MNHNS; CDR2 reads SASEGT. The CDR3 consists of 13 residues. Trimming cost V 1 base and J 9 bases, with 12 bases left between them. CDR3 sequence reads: CASSEGTIGQAFF. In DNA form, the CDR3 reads TGTGCCAGCAGTGAAGGGACCATAGGTCAAGCTTTCTTT.

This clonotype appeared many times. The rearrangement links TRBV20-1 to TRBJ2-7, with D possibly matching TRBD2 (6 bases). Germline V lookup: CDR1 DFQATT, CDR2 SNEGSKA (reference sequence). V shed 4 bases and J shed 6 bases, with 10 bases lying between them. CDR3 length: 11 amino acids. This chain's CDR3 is CSATQGGEQYF. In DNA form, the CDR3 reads TGCAGTGCTACTCAGGGAGGCGAGCAGTACTTC.

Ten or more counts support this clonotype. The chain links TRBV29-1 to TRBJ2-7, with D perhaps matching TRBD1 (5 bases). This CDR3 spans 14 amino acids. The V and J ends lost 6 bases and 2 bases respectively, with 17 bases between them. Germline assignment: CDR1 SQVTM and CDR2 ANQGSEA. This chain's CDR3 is CSVVRAGKTYEQYF. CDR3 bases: TGCAGCGTCGTAAGGGCAGGGAAAACCTACGAGCAGTACTTC.

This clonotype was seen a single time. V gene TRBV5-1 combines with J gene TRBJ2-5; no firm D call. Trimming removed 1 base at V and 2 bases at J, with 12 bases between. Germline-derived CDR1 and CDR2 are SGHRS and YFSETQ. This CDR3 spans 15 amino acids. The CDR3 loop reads CASSLQSYGQETQYF. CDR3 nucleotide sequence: TGCGCCAGCAGCTTGCAGTCTTACGGACAAGAGACCCAGTACTTC.

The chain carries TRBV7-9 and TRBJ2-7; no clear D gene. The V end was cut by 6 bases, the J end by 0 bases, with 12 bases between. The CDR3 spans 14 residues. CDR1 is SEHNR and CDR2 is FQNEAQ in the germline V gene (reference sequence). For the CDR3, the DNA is TGTGCCAGCAGTCCGGACCCGAGCTCCTACGAGCAGTACTTC. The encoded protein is CASSPDPSSYEQYF.

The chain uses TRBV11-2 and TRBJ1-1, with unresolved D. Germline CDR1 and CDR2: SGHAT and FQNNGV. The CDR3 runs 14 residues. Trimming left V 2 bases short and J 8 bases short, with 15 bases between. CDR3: CASSLIKGRIEAFF. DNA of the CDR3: TGTGCCAGCAGCTTAATTAAAGGGAGGATAGAAGCTTTCTTT. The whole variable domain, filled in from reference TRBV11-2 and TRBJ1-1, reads EAGVAQSPRYKIIEKRQSVAFWCNPISGHATLYWYQQILGQGPKLLIQFQNNGVVDDSQLPKDRFSAERLKGVDSTLKIQPAKLEDSAVYLCASSLIKGRIEAFFGQGTRLTVV.

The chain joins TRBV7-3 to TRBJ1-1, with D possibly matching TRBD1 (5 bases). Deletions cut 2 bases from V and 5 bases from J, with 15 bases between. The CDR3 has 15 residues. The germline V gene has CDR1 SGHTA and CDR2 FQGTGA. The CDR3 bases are TGTGCCAGCAGCTTATTGGGGGGTGGGGGGACTGAAGCTTTCTTT. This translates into CASSLLGGGGTEAFF.

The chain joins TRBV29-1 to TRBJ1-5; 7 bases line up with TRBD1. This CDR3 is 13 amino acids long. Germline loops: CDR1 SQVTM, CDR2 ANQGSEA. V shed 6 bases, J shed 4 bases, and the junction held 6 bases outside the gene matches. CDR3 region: CSVKQGINQPQHF. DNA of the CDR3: TGCAGCGTCAAACAGGGGATTAATCAGCCCCAGCATTTT.

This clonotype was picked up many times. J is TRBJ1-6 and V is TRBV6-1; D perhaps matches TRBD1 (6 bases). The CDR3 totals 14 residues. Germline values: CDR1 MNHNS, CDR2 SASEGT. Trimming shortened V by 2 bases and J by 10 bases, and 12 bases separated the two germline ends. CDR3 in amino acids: CASSETGGGSPLHF. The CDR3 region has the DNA TGTGCCAGCAGTGAAACGGGGGGCGGATCACCCCTCCACTTT.

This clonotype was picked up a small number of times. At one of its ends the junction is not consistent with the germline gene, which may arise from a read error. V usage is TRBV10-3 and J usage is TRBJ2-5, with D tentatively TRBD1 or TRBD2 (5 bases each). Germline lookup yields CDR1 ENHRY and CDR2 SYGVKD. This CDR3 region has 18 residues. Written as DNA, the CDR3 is TGTGTCATCAGTGAGTCCGTGGGACCTCACCCGTACCAAGAGACCCAGTACTTC. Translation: CVISESVGPHPYQETQYF.

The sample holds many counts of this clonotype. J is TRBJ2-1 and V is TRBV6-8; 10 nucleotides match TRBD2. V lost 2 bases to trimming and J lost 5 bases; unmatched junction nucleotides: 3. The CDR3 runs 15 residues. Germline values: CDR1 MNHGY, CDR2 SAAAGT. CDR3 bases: TGTGCCAGCAGTTACCGGCTAGCGGGGGACAATGAGCAGTTCTTC. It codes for CASSYRLAGDNEQFF.

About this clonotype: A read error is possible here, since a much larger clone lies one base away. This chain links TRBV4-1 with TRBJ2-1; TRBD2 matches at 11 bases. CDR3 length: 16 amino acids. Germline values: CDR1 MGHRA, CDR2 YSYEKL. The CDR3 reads CAGSYTTSGTYNEQFF. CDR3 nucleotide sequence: TGCGCCGGCAGCTATACGACTAGCGGGACCTACAATGAGCAGTTCTTC.

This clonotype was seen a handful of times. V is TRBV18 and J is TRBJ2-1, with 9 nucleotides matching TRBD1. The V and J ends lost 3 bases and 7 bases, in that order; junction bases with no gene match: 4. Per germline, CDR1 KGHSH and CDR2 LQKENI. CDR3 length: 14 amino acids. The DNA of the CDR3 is TGTGCCAGCTCACCGTGGACAGGGGAGAATGAGCAGTTCTTC. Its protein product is CASSPWTGENEQFF.

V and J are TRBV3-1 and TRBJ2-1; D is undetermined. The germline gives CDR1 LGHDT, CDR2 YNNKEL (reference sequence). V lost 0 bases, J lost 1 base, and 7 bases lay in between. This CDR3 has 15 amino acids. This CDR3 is CASSQDEESYNEQFF. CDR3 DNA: TGTGCCAGCAGCCAAGATGAGGAGTCCTACAATGAGCAGTTCTTC.

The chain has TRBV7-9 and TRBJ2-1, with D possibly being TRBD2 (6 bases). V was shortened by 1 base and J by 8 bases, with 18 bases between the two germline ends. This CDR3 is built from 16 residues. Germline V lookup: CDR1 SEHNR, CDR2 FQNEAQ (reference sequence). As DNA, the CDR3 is TGTGCCAGCAGCTTAGATCTGTCGGGGGAGCTTTATGAGCAGTTCTTC. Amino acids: CASSLDLSGELYEQFF.

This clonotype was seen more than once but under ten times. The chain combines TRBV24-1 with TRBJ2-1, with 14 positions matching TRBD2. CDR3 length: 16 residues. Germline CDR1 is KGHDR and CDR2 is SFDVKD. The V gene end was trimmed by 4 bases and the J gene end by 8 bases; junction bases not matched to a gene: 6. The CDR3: CATSDPGTSGSDEQFF. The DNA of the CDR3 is TGTGCCACCAGTGACCCCGGGACTAGCGGGAGCGATGAGCAGTTCTTC.

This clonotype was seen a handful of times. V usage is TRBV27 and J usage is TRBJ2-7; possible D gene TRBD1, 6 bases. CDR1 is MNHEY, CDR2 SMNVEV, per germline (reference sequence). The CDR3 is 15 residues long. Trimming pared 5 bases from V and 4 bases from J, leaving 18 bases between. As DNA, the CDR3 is TGTGCCAGCAGTCCATACAGGGACACGCTATACGAGCAGTACTTC. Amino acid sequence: CASSPYRDTLYEQYF.

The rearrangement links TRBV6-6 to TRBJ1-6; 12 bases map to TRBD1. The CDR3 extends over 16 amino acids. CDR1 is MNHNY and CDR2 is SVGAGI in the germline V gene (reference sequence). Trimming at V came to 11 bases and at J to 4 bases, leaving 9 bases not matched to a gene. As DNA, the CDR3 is TGTGCCGCCAGAGGGGACAGGGGGCAATATAATTCACCCCTCCACTTT. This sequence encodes CAARGDRGQYNSPLHF.

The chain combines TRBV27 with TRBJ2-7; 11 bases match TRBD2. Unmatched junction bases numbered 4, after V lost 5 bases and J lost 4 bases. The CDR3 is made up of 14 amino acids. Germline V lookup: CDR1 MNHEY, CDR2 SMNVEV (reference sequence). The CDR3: CASSKTSGIYEQYF. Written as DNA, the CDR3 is TGTGCCAGCAGTAAGACTAGCGGGATTTACGAGCAGTACTTC.